This T cell receptor (beta chain) stems from a study of T cell responses to AZD1222 COVID-19 vaccine (dated by TCRdb to the early 2020s). About the investigation overall: Because spike-specific TCR depth and breadth did not differ between the two schedules, AZD1222 recipients who got a second dose at roughly 4 weeks were pooled with those who got a second dose at roughly 12 weeks. A total of 233 trial participants underwent TCR sequencing, of whom about 200 received two doses of AZD1222 and some 25 received two doses of the MenACWY control vaccine. Trial participants were enrolled into age subgroups of 18-55, 56-69 and 70-plus years, which contained approximately 150, 28 and 58 TCR-sequenced participants, respectively.

The sample's time point label is to be understood as: baseline before first vaccination. The vaccinee samples were drawn from two UK trials, COV001 and COV002, one of which was a single-blind randomized controlled phase 2/3 trial testing AZD1222 (ChAdOx1 nCoV-19) in healthy adults. For TCRbeta chain sequencing, PBMC samples were collected from trial participants at day 0 and at day 28 after the second dose. This clone appeared many times. It has no known antigen specificity. Base qualities are not recorded, but no much larger clone differs from it by a single base. The CDR3 regions of human TCRbeta chains were subjected to immunosequencing. The study's own analysis went as follows. TCRs in the repertoires were matched against a reference library of SARS-CoV-2-specific TCRs that had been generated with the MIRA antigen-specificity platform. Breadth meant the fraction of unique TCRs that were SARS-CoV-2-associated, whereas depth meant the fraction of total T cells that were SARS-CoV-2-associated. Using the MIRA data, every spike-specific TCR was mapped to the spike region that the TCR reacted to and assigned to either a CD4 or a CD8 class. Log10-transformed breadth and depth values were compared by one-way ANOVA with Sidak's multiple comparisons tests. In its TCRdb copy, this immuneACCESS table keeps in-frame sequences only and misses some clones. Where compared with another copy, unresolved V genes explain less than half of these, and the others have no known cause. That table gives V, J and clone size, and the DNA gave D and trimming. A total of 50,000 to 60,000 clones appear in this sample, approximately 89% of them only once. The top ten clonotypes cover roughly 14% of the sample.

The germline V gene supplies CDR1 LGHNA and CDR2 YSLEER. Including cysteine and phenylalanine, the CDR3 has 15 amino acids. Only the CDR3 region is kept as DNA, spanning 45 bases read in frame from base 1. The V end loses 1 base and the J end loses 1 base, and a stretch of 11 bases separates them. The research as a whole found: The vaccine-associated CD4 TCRs covered the entire spike protein, and the dominant responses fell in regions 160-218 and 743-854. Only a handful of AZD1222 recipients were SARS-CoV-2 seropositive at baseline, limiting conclusions about previously exposed vaccinees. A significant rise in spike-specific TCR breadth and depth was observed after two AZD1222 doses relative to day 0 and relative to MenACWY recipients. In the small 56-69-year group, the increase in depth fell short of significance, most likely because of low power. No day 14 peak-response samples were available, so repertoires were characterized only after the peak T cell response. Participants were mostly white British and included more females than males, and it was suggested by the authors that clonal diversity may have been underestimated. Reportedly, almost half of the unique spike-specific TCRs recognized epitopes lying outside the regions that are mutated in the B.1.351 and B.1.1.7 variants.

This TCR was sampled from an adult in good health. The chain is assembled from TRBV4-3 and TRBJ2-7, and TRBD1 may be the D gene, going by 6 matching bases. The material was peripheral blood, obtained on day 0 of AZD1222 vaccination. The DNA sequence is given as TGCGCCAGCAGCCAAGGGGAAGGGGGATCCTACGAGCAGTACTTC. This yields the protein CASSQGEGGSYEQYF.